These T cell receptor beta chains were read from a single sample in a study of early T cells in non-severe SARS-CoV-2 infection. A single record per CDR3 protein comes from TCRdb applying MiXCR to the 5' RACE reads. The data contain about 80,000 distinct CDR3 sequences, 9% to 10% of them singletons. Sequenced material: whole blood. These receptors were obtained from an adult who was a healthcare worker with PCR-confirmed SARS-CoV-2 infection or an uninfected control (not recorded which). CDR3s include the opening cysteine and the closing phenylalanine or tryptophan. Each record gives: J gene, V gene, D gene, clone size, CDR3 protein, CDR3 DNA. D genes are given only for firm matches. Size tells how often a clone was seen (once, few, many) or the class of an expanded clone, and some rows leave it out.

>TRBJ1-6|TRBV28|.|many
CASRGGGNSPLHF
TGTGCCAGCAGAGGAGGGGGGAATTCACCCCTCCACTTT
>TRBJ2-5|TRBV18|.|few
CASSPTTPTGQETQYF
TGTGCCAGCTCACCCACTACCCCGACAGGCCAAGAGACCCAGTACTTC
>TRBJ2-3|TRBV7-2|.|.
CASSFPYGDTQYF
TGTGCCAGCAGCTTCCCGTACGGGGATACGCAGTATTTT
>TRBJ1-5|TRBV6-2/TRBV6-3|.|.
CASSKDRGNQPQHF
TGTGCCAGCAGCAAAGACCGAGGCAATCAGCCCCAGCATTTT
>TRBJ2-2|TRBV18|.|many
CASSPQGDAGELFF
TGTGCCAGCTCACCACAGGGAGACGCCGGGGAGCTGTTTTTT
>TRBJ2-1|TRBV2|.|many
CASKWGPGSLTYNEQFF
TGTGCCAGCAAGTGGGGGCCGGGCTCCCTCACCTACAATGAGCAGTTCTTC
>TRBJ2-2|TRBV28|TRBD2|many
CASSLVAGNGELFF
TGTGCCAGCAGCTTGGTAGCGGGAAACGGGGAGCTGTTTTTT
>TRBJ2-5|TRBV11-2|.|few
CASSLEVQETQYF
TGTGCCAGCAGCTTAGAGGTCCAAGAGACCCAGTACTTC
>TRBJ1-6|TRBV27|TRBD1|.
CASSSDRGRNSPLHF
TGTGCCAGCAGTAGCGACAGGGGACGTAATTCACCCCTCCACTTT
>TRBJ1-6|TRBV10-3|TRBD1|few
CASRGTGDNSPLHF
TGTGCCTCCCGGGGGACAGGGGACAATTCACCCCTCCACTTT
>TRBJ2-2|TRBV5-5|.|.
CASSALANTGELFF
TGTGCCAGCAGCGCGTTAGCCAACACCGGGGAGCTGTTTTTT
>TRBJ1-1|TRBV6-2/TRBV6-3|TRBD1|.
CASSSDRGNTEAFF
TGTGCCAGCAGTTCCGACAGGGGGAACACTGAAGCTTTCTTT
>TRBJ2-5|TRBV4-1|.|many
CASSQAGPGNLPETQYF
TGCGCCAGCAGCCAAGCAGGGCCGGGGAATTTACCAGAGACCCAGTACTTC
>TRBJ2-1|TRBV2|TRBD1|few
CASRDRGYAQFF
TGTGCCAGCAGGGACAGGGGGTACGCGCAGTTCTTC
>TRBJ2-1|TRBV20-1|.|.
CSARVFDNEQFF
TGCAGTGCTAGAGTCTTTGACAATGAGCAGTTCTTC
>TRBJ1-2|TRBV18|TRBD1|many
CASSPRVGQGAGGYTF
TGTGCCAGCTCACCACGAGTCGGACAGGGGGCCGGTGGCTACACCTTC
>TRBJ2-7|TRBV12-3/TRBV12-4|.|many
CASSLAGSGNEQYF
TGTGCCAGCAGTTTAGCCGGTTCCGGGAACGAGCAGTACTTC
>TRBJ1-6|TRBV28|TRBD1|few
CASGPDRVPPLHF
TGTGCCAGCGGACCCGACAGGGTTCCACCCCTCCACTTT
>TRBJ1-1|TRBV28|.|.
CASTAQGTTEAFF
TGTGCCAGCACCGCCCAGGGGACCACTGAAGCTTTCTTT
>TRBJ2-1|TRBV28|.|many
CASSPRTRENEQFF
TGTGCCAGCAGTCCAAGGACTCGTGAAAATGAGCAGTTCTTC
>TRBJ1-1|TRBV6-5|.|.
CASSYQSTVMNTEAFF
TGTGCCAGCAGTTACCAATCGACAGTCATGAACACTGAAGCTTTCTTT
>TRBJ2-1|TRBV5-4|TRBD2|many
CASSYGEGINEQFF
TGTGCCAGCAGCTACGGGGAGGGCATTAATGAGCAGTTCTTC
>TRBJ1-5|TRBV21-1|.|.
CASSPTGKGQPQHF
TGTGCCAGCAGCCCGACAGGGAAAGGACAGCCCCAGCATTTT
>TRBJ2-1|TRBV10-2|.|few
CASGLGTTRFF
TGCGCCAGCGGTTTAGGAACAACTAGGTTCTTC
>TRBJ2-3|TRBV11-3|TRBD1|many
CASSWGQTSTDTQYF
TGTGCCAGCAGCTGGGGACAGACCTCCACAGATACGCAGTATTTT
>TRBJ2-1|TRBV7-9|.|many
CASRLAAAEHNEQFF
TGTGCCAGCAGGCTTGCTGCAGCGGAACACAATGAGCAGTTCTTC
>TRBJ1-2|TRBV3-1|TRBD1|many
CASGSGQGARGYTF
TGTGCCAGCGGATCAGGACAGGGGGCAAGGGGCTACACCTTC
>TRBJ2-1|TRBV6-4|TRBD2|many
CASSDSTSGSYNEQFF
TGTGCCAGCAGTGACTCGACTAGCGGCTCCTACAATGAGCAGTTCTTC
>TRBJ2-1|TRBV3-1|.|.
CASSTPLVSYNEQFF
TGTGCCAGCAGCACCCCCCTAGTGTCCTACAATGAGCAGTTCTTC
>TRBJ2-5|TRBV5-1|TRBD2|many
CASRGGLAGGLYQETQYF
TGCGCCAGCAGGGGGGGACTAGCGGGAGGCCTGTACCAAGAGACCCAGTACTTC
>TRBJ2-2|TRBV27|TRBD1|many
CATGQGGGELFF
TGTGCCACCGGACAGGGTGGCGGGGAGCTGTTTTTT
>TRBJ2-5|TRBV12-3/TRBV12-4|.|.
CASSLGTFRETQYF
TGTGCCAGCAGTTTAGGGACATTTCGAGAGACCCAGTACTTC
>TRBJ2-2|TRBV4-1|.|few
CASSQDHVMGTTGELFF
TGCGCCAGCAGCCAAGATCACGTGATGGGTACCACCGGGGAGCTGTTTTTT
>TRBJ1-1|TRBV12-5|.|many
CASGLEPFTEAFF
TGTGCTAGTGGCCTCGAGCCGTTTACTGAAGCTTTCTTT
>TRBJ2-2|TRBV28|.|.
CASRPLKTANTGELFF
TGTGCCAGCAGACCACTTAAGACAGCGAACACCGGGGAGCTGTTTTTT
>TRBJ2-7|TRBV7-8|.|many
CASSLDKGSYEQYF
TGTGCCAGCAGCTTAGATAAGGGATCCTACGAGCAGTACTTC
>TRBJ2-7|TRBV9|.|many
CASSPRGSNSYEQYF
TGTGCCAGCAGCCCCCGGGGCTCTAACTCCTACGAGCAGTACTTC
>TRBJ1-1|TRBV12-3/TRBV12-4|.|.
CASSFGGNTEAFF
TGTGCCAGCAGTTTTGGGGGGAACACTGAAGCTTTCTTT
>TRBJ2-5|TRBV3-1|TRBD2|few
CASSPRGSETQYF
TGTGCCAGCAGCCCTCGCGGGAGTGAGACCCAGTACTTC
>TRBJ2-1|TRBV27|.|.
CASSLGSSYNEQFF
TGTGCCAGCAGTCTTGGTAGCTCCTACAATGAGCAGTTCTTC
>TRBJ2-1|TRBV7-9|TRBD2|few
CASSLVRTSGKKPYNEQFF
TGTGCCAGCAGCTTAGTGAGAACTAGCGGGAAGAAGCCCTACAATGAGCAGTTCTTC
>TRBJ1-6|TRBV27|.|many
CASSFGGVTYQPLHF
TGTGCCAGCAGTTTCGGGGGTGTAACGTATCAGCCCCTCCACTTT
>TRBJ1-5|TRBV18|.|many
CASSTKASNQPQHF
TGTGCCAGCTCAACCAAGGCGAGCAATCAGCCCCAGCATTTT
>TRBJ1-6|TRBV7-9|.|many
CASSSQGRGNSPLHF
TGTGCCAGCAGCTCCCAGGGTAGGGGTAATTCACCCCTCCACTTT
>TRBJ1-6|TRBV4-1|TRBD1|.
CASSQERTGVNSPLHF
TGCGCCAGCAGCCAAGAGAGGACAGGGGTAAATTCACCCCTCCACTTT
>TRBJ1-1|TRBV28|.|many
CASSFSVNTEAFF
TGTGCCAGCAGTTTTTCGGTAAACACTGAAGCTTTCTTT
>TRBJ2-5|TRBV3-1|.|many
CASSQGTLQETQYF
TGTGCCAGCAGCCAAGGGACACTACAAGAGACCCAGTACTTC
>TRBJ2-3|TRBV10-2|.|many
CASSESPTSTDTQYF
TGCGCCAGCAGTGAGTCTCCGACTAGCACAGATACGCAGTATTTT
>TRBJ2-3|TRBV20-1|.|many
CSASFLASRRTDTQYF
TGCAGTGCTAGTTTTTTGGCTAGCCGCCGCACAGATACGCAGTATTTT
>TRBJ2-1|TRBV7-2|.|.
CASSSLASRGYNEQFF
TGTGCCAGCAGCTCCCTAGCTTCCCGGGGCTACAATGAGCAGTTCTTC
>TRBJ2-1|TRBV5-1|TRBD1|few
CTSGQVYNEQFF
TGCACCAGCGGACAGGTTTACAATGAGCAGTTCTTC
>TRBJ2-1|TRBV7-3|TRBD2|.
CTSSSIPGLAGDAFF
TGTACCAGCAGCTCCATTCCGGGACTAGCGGGAGATGCGTTCTTC
>TRBJ2-3|TRBV11-2|.|.
CASSLVGSLGTDTQYF
TGTGCCAGCAGCTTAGTAGGTAGTCTGGGCACAGATACGCAGTATTTT
>TRBJ1-5|TRBV20-1|.|many
CSARLGASNQPQHF
TGCAGTGCTCGCCTAGGCGCCTCCAATCAGCCCCAGCATTTT
>TRBJ1-5|TRBV12-3/TRBV12-4|.|many
CASSLRNQPQHF
TGTGCCAGCAGTTTACGCAATCAGCCCCAGCATTTT
>TRBJ2-7|TRBV7-2|.|many
CASSLGVSYEQYF
TGTGCCAGCAGCTTAGGGGTCTCCTACGAGCAGTACTTC
>TRBJ1-1|TRBV11-2|.|few
CASSPAGRLSKVNEAFF
TGTGCCAGCAGTCCGGCCGGACGGTTGTCTAAGGTTAATGAAGCTTTCTTT